Below are 24 T cell receptor beta chains sequenced from a single sample in a study of identical twins. MiXCR was run by TCRdb on the 5' RACE reads, yielding one entry per CDR3 protein. The table lists about 450,000 distinct CDR3 sequences, 15% to 20% of them singletons. Specimen: naive T cells sorted from blood. These receptors originate from a man aged 50-59 years in good health.

The chain uses TRBV6-2 or TRBV6-3 and TRBJ2-1; D might be TRBD2 (6 bases). Germline values: CDR1 MNHEY, CDR2 SVGEGT. The length of the CDR3 is 15 residues. Trimming took 0 bases from V and 5 from J, leaving 11 bases between them. CDR3 loop: CASSYSSLANNEQFF. The CDR3 DNA follows: TGTGCCAGCAGTTACTCGTCACTAGCTAACAATGAGCAGTTCTTC.

Only a few counts were recorded for this clonotype. This chain joins TRBV5-1 and TRBJ2-3; 11 bases map to TRBD2. CDR3 length: 16 amino acids. V shed 0 bases, J shed 2 bases, and the junction held 2 bases outside the gene matches. In germline, CDR1 is SGHRS, CDR2 YFSETQ. The CDR3 DNA follows: TGCGCCAGCAGCTTGGGACTAGCGGGACTCACAGATACGCAGTATTTT. Translated, it gives CASSLGLAGLTDTQYF.

This clonotype came up many times. In DNA form, the CDR3 reads TGCGCCAGCAGCTCGAGGGCGACAGCTGATGAGCAGTTCTTC. Translated: CASSSRATADEQFF. This chain links TRBV5-1 with TRBJ2-1, with D perhaps being TRBD1 or TRBD2 (5 bases each). Germline CDR1 reads SGHRS; CDR2 reads YFSETQ. The CDR3 consists of 14 residues. Trimming stripped 3 bases from V and 8 bases from J, with 15 bases between.

Comment on this clonotype: This may be a read error, as it is one base from a much larger clone. This chain joins TRBV18 and TRBJ2-1; a possible D gene is TRBD2 (5 bases). Trimming took 2 bases from V and 6 from J, leaving 14 bases between them. The CDR3 extends over 15 amino acids. Germline CDR1 reads KGHSH; CDR2 reads LQKENI. The CDR3 sequence is CASSPRTGSRNEQFF. The CDR3 DNA reads as TGTGCCAGCTCACCAAGGACGGGGAGCCGCAATGAGCAGTTCTTC.

This clonotype was counted only a few times. This rearrangement joins TRBV12-3 or TRBV12-4 to TRBJ1-1; possible D gene TRBD1, 5 bases. V lost 5 bases and J 4 bases, leaving 14 bases between the germline ends. This CDR3 contains 14 residues. In DNA, the CDR3 is TGTGCCAGCAGTCCCCTGACAGTTATCACTGAAGCTTTCTTT. Amino acids: CASSPLTVITEAFF.

In the case of this clonotype: It may be a read error: a sequence one base away is much more abundant. Without the conserved terminal phenylalanine or tryptophan, this CDR3 likely stems from a read error. The chain combines TRBV20-1 with TRBJ2-4; D remains ambiguous. This CDR3 has 14 amino acids. Looked up from germline, CDR1 is DFQATT and CDR2 is SNEGSKA (reference sequence). Trimming removed 5 bases from V and 0 bases from J, with 11 bases in between. This chain's CDR3 is CSADPGLAKNIQYL. CDR3 in DNA: TGCAGTGCTGATCCGGGCCTAGCCAAAAACATTCAGTACTTA.

V is TRBV20-1 and J is TRBJ2-1; 8 nucleotides align to TRBD1. After removal of 0 bases from V and 1 base from J, the junction contained 5 bases not matched to a gene. The CDR3 has 16 residues. Germline V gene lookup returns CDR1 DFQATT and CDR2 SNEGSKA (reference sequence). The CDR3 nucleotides are TGCAGTGCTAGAGAACTAGGACAGGGATCCTACAATGAGCAGTTCTTC. Translated, it gives CSARELGQGSYNEQFF.

The chain combines TRBV15 with TRBJ1-6, with D uncertain. Germline lookup yields CDR1 LNHNV and CDR2 YYDKDF (reference sequence). Trimming stripped 1 base from V and 5 bases from J, with 12 bases between. The CDR3 runs 16 residues. The CDR3 nucleotides are TGTGCCACCAGCAGAGGGAAGGTGCAGAATAATTCACCCCTCCACTTT. Its protein is CATSRGKVQNNSPLHF.

The rearrangement links TRBV2 to TRBJ2-7; tentative D call: TRBD1 (6 bases). Trimming cost V 3 bases and J 2 bases, with 11 bases left between them. This CDR3 is built from 14 residues. The germline CDR1 and CDR2 sequences are SNHLY and FYNNEI. CDR3: CASSDDRFPYEQYF. The CDR3 nucleotides are TGTGCCAGCAGTGATGACAGGTTCCCCTACGAGCAGTACTTC.

This clonotype has more than one count but fewer than ten. This sequence joins TRBV28 and TRBJ2-3, with D unresolved. CDR1 is MDHEN and CDR2 is SYDVKM in the germline V gene. V was trimmed by 8 bases and J by 4 bases, leaving 10 bases between them. The CDR3 spans 12 residues. This chain's CDR3 is CASSTFPDTQYF. In DNA, the CDR3 is TGTGCCAGCTCAACCTTCCCAGATACGCAGTATTTT. Full variable domain (remainder filled in from reference TRBV28 and TRBJ2-3): DVKVTQSSRYLVKRTGEKVFLECVQDMDHENMFWYRQDPGLGLRLIYFSYDVKMKEKGDIPEGYSVSREKKERFSLILESASTNQTSMYLCASSTFPDTQYFGPGTRLTVL.

J is TRBJ2-7 and V is TRBV10-3; no firm D call. V lost 7 bases and J lost 0, with 13 bases in between. Germline loops: CDR1 ENHRY, CDR2 SYGVKD. The CDR3 extends over 14 amino acids. The CDR3, as DNA: TGTGCCATCACGCCGGACGGAACCTCCTACGAGCAGTACTTC. Its translation is CAITPDGTSYEQYF.

This clonotype was observed a few times. The J gene is TRBJ2-1, the V gene TRBV12-5; D unclear. The CDR3 totals 12 residues. V lost 4 bases, J lost 6 bases, and 7 bases lay in between. CDR1 is LGHNT and CDR2 is FRNRAP in the germline V gene. CDR3 amino acids: CASGSSSNEQFF. DNA for the CDR3: TGTGCTAGTGGTTCCAGTTCCAATGAGCAGTTCTTC.

This sequence joins TRBV28 and TRBJ2-1, with TRBD1 matching over 12 bases. The CDR3 runs 15 residues. Germline V lookup: CDR1 MDHEN, CDR2 SYDVKM. The trim removed 9 bases at V and 9 bases at J, leaving 12 bases unmatched. CDR3 residues: CASKPPGQGASEQFF. CDR3 DNA sequence: TGTGCCAGTAAACCCCCGGGACAGGGGGCGAGTGAGCAGTTCTTC.

The chain combines TRBV7-8 with TRBJ1-1, with D maybe TRBD1 (5 bases). The CDR3 is 19 amino acids. Germline V gives CDR1 SGHVS, CDR2 FQNEAQ. Trimming took off 2 bases at V and 1 base at J, with 23 bases between the two ends. The CDR3 region is CASSLRPFTVRGENTEAFF. CDR3 in DNA: TGTGCCAGCAGCTTACGGCCATTCACAGTGCGGGGGGAGAACACTGAAGCTTTCTTT.

The chain uses TRBV12-3 or TRBV12-4 and TRBJ1-2; 11 positions agree with TRBD1. V lost 5 bases and J lost 13; bases outside the gene matches: 9. The CDR3 covers 13 residues. CDR3 loop: CASSPLGQGARTF. The CDR3 coding sequence is TGTGCCAGCAGTCCGCTAGGACAGGGGGCTCGCACCTTC.

Ten or more counts support this clonotype. The J gene is TRBJ2-1, the V gene TRBV6-2 or TRBV6-3; D is undetermined. Germline CDR1 is MNHEY and CDR2 is SVGEGT. Deletions cut 5 bases from V and 5 bases from J, with 16 bases between. The CDR3 covers 15 residues. The chain's CDR3 is CASSPDGIRDNEQFF. The CDR3 DNA is TGTGCCAGCAGTCCCGATGGGATCCGGGACAATGAGCAGTTCTTC.

This clonotype was counted many times. V is TRBV4-3 and J is TRBJ2-2; 7 bases are a match to TRBD1. Germline CDR1 is LGHNA and CDR2 is YSLEER. The trim removed 0 bases at V and 5 bases at J, leaving 3 bases unmatched. The CDR3 runs to 15 residues. CDR3 residues: CASSQDRGLTGELFF. DNA of the CDR3: TGCGCCAGCAGCCAAGATAGGGGGCTAACCGGGGAGCTGTTTTTT.

The J gene is TRBJ2-5, the V gene TRBV24-1; TRBD1 agrees at 11 bases. Germline V gene data show CDR1 as KGHDR and CDR2 as SFDVKD. The CDR3 spans 16 residues. With V trimmed by 2 bases and J by 4 bases, 5 bases remained unmatched. The DNA for the CDR3 is TGTGCCACCAGTGATTACGGGACAGGGGGTAGAGAGACCCAGTACTTC. The encoded protein is CATSDYGTGGRETQYF.

This clonotype was observed a handful of times. The chain recombines TRBV5-5 with TRBJ2-7; D not certain. CDR1 SGHKS and CDR2 YYEKEE come from the germline V gene (reference sequence). CDR3 size: 13 residues. Trimming removed 3 bases from V and 5 bases from J, with 12 bases in between. In DNA, the CDR3 is TGTGCCAGCAGCTCTCCTGCTCTCAACGAGCAGTACTTC. It translates to CASSSPALNEQYF.

The sample holds a few counts of this clonotype. The chain carries TRBV27 and TRBJ2-1; 12 bases are shared with TRBD2. Germline trimming cut 5 bases from V and 3 bases from J; bases unmatched to any gene: 2. This CDR3 is built from 15 residues. Germline loops: CDR1 MNHEY, CDR2 SMNVEV (reference sequence). The CDR3 nucleotides read TGTGCCAGCAGTCGGACTAGCGGGATCTACAATGAGCAGTTCTTC. Amino acid sequence: CASSRTSGIYNEQFF.

This clonotype was counted a few times. V and J are TRBV10-3 and TRBJ2-3; D not certain. There are 12 residues in the CDR3. Germline V gives CDR1 ENHRY, CDR2 SYGVKD. Trimming took off 2 bases at V and 10 bases at J, with 10 bases between the two ends. CDR3 loop: CAISETSRAQYF. CDR3 sequence (DNA): TGTGCCATCAGTGAGACTTCACGGGCGCAGTATTTT.

The chain joins TRBV27 to TRBJ2-2; D is unclear. The CDR3 has 16 amino acids. Trimming removed 6 bases at V and 2 bases at J, with 16 bases between. Germline loops: CDR1 MNHEY, CDR2 SMNVEV (reference sequence). The CDR3 sequence is CASRGLVLFNTGELFF. The CDR3 region has the DNA TGTGCCAGCAGGGGATTGGTCCTATTTAACACCGGGGAGCTGTTTTTT.

This clonotype was observed a few times. The J gene is TRBJ2-5, the V gene TRBV7-9, with TRBD2 matching over 7 bases. The V gene's germline CDR1 is SEHNR and CDR2 FQNEAQ (reference sequence). V lost 1 base, J lost 1 base, and 9 bases stayed unmatched. The CDR3 spans 17 residues. This CDR3 is CASSLGSTGGPQETQYF. As DNA, the CDR3 is TGTGCCAGCAGCTTAGGTTCCACGGGAGGACCCCAAGAGACCCAGTACTTC.

This clonotype has more than one count but fewer than ten. This chain links TRBV5-5 with TRBJ2-5; 10 nucleotides align to TRBD1. The germline gives CDR1 SGHKS, CDR2 YYEKEE (reference sequence). V was clipped by 2 bases and J by 5 bases; unmatched bases: 12. This CDR3 has 17 residues. CDR3 region: CASSLGPGTGVRETQYF. The CDR3 DNA sequence: TGTGCCAGCAGCTTAGGGCCCGGGACAGGGGTCCGTGAGACCCAGTACTTC.